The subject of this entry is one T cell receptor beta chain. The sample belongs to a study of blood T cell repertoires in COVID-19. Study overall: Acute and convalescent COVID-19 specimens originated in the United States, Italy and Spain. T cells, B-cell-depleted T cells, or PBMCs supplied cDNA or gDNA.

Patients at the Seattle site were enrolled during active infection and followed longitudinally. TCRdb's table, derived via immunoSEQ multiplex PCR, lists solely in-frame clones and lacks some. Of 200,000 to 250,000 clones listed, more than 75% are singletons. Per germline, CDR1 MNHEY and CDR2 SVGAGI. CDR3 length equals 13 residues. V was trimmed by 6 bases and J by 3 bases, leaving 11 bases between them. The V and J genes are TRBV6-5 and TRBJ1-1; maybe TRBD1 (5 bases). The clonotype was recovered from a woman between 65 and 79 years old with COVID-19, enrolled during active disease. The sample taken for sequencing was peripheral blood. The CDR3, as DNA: TGTGCCAGCAGCTTGGTCAGGGACACTGAAGCTTTCTTT. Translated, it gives CASSLVRDTEAFF.